Listed below are T cell receptor beta chains from one sample, sequenced in a study of T cell repertoires in cytomegalovirus infection. The antigens for these receptors are not known. TCRdb passed the reads through MiXCR, listing each CDR3 protein once. The sample has 450,000 to 600,000 distinct CDR3 sequences, roughly a third seen once; the top ten hold about a sixth. The input for sequencing was cultured PBMCs, taken from culture after CMV antigen stimulation. These receptors all stem from a human donor in good health (CMV status not recorded). Some clones in this sample may be carry-over from other donors' samples. Both conserved end residues are part of each CDR3. D genes are given only for firm matches. The size entry is marked missing in some rows and otherwise reads once, few, many or a size class.

d_call j_call v_call clone_size cdr3_length cdr3_aa cdr3_nt
. TRBJ2-3 TRBV7-6 . 14 CASSFPAATDTQYF TGTGCCAGCAGCTTTCCAGCGGCCACAGATACGCAGTATTTT
. TRBJ1-4 TRBV7-8 few 15 CASSQGGITNEKLFF TGTGCCAGCAGCCAAGGGGGGATAACTAATGAAAAACTGTTTTTT
. TRBJ2-6 TRBV2 few 15 CASSDRMTGANVLTF TGTGCCAGCAGTGATCGGATGACCGGGGCCAACGTCCTGACTTTC
. TRBJ1-1 TRBV19 . 16 CASSIGPLGGNTEAFF TGTGCCAGTAGTATCGGGCCCCTAGGCGGGAACACTGAAGCTTTCTTT
. TRBJ2-1 TRBV11-2 few 14 CASSLYGSGDEQFF TGTGCCAGCAGCTTATACGGGAGTGGTGATGAGCAGTTCTTC
TRBD1 TRBJ2-5 TRBV7-6 . 14 CASSPMGQGGAQYF TGTGCCAGCAGCCCTATGGGACAGGGAGGTGCCCAGTACTTC
. TRBJ2-3 TRBV10-3 few 12 CATKSFLDTQYF TGTGCCACCAAGTCATTCCTAGATACGCAGTATTTT
. TRBJ2-2 TRBV12-5 . 15 CASGLALAFSGELFF TGTGCTAGTGGTTTGGCACTAGCTTTTAGCGGGGAGCTGTTTTTT
. TRBJ2-1 TRBV6-6 . 15 CASSGNLGFWDEQFF TGTGCCAGCAGTGGCAATTTAGGGTTTTGGGATGAGCAGTTCTTC
. TRBJ2-1 TRBV6-8 . 15 CASSIRDISYNEQFF TGTGCCAGCAGCATACGGGATATCTCCTACAATGAGCAGTTCTTC
. TRBJ1-2 TRBV19 . 12 CASRMGGGGYTF TGTGCCAGTAGGATGGGGGGCGGAGGCTACACCTTC
TRBD2 TRBJ2-7 TRBV20-1 few 14 CSARLAGELYEQYF TGCAGTGCCCGACTAGCGGGAGAACTGTACGAGCAGTACTTC
. TRBJ1-2 TRBV27 . 16 CASSFLGGDINYGYTF TGTGCCAGCAGTTTCCTCGGTGGCGATATAAACTATGGCTACACCTTC
. TRBJ1-3 TRBV12-3/TRBV12-4 . 14 CASSYGGQGNTIYF TGTGCCAGCAGTTACGGGGGGCAAGGAAACACCATATATTTT
. TRBJ2-1 TRBV7-2 many 14 CASLPGVLYNEQFF TGTGCCAGCTTACCAGGAGTCCTCTACAATGAGCAGTTCTTC
. TRBJ2-1 TRBV7-2 . 16 CASSSLVGRSYNEQFF TGTGCCAGCAGCTCCCTAGTAGGGCGCTCCTACAATGAGCAGTTCTTC
. TRBJ2-1 TRBV4-2 . 14 CASSHHSGYNEQFF TGTGCCAGCAGCCATCATAGCGGCTACAATGAGCAGTTCTTC
TRBD2 TRBJ2-1 TRBV3-1 . 17 CASSQGGSGRSYNEQFF TGTGCCAGCAGCCAAGGAGGGAGCGGGAGATCCTACAATGAGCAGTTCTTC
. TRBJ2-1 TRBV7-2 . 13 CASFGQFAGEQFF TGTGCCAGCTTCGGACAGTTCGCTGGAGAGCAGTTCTTC
TRBD1 TRBJ1-1 TRBV4-1 . 13 CASSRDRGSEAFF TGCGCCAGCAGCCGGGACAGAGGCTCTGAAGCTTTCTTT
TRBD2 TRBJ2-1 TRBV20-1 few 15 CSAGGVAGGINEQFF TGCAGTGCGGGGGGGGTAGCGGGAGGAATCAATGAGCAGTTCTTC
. TRBJ2-1 TRBV12-3/TRBV12-4 . 15 CASSFGRESGNEQFF TGTGCCAGCAGTTTCGGCAGGGAAAGTGGAAATGAGCAGTTCTTC
. TRBJ1-1 TRBV7-8 . 13 CASSWVGNTEAFF TGTGCCAGCAGCTGGGTCGGGAACACTGAAGCTTTCTTT
TRBD1 TRBJ1-3 TRBV20-1 . 14 CSALQGITGNTIYF TGCAGTGCTTTACAGGGGATCACTGGAAACACCATATATTTT
TRBD2 TRBJ2-1 TRBV7-2 few 20 CASSPSLDSRLAGAWNEQFF TGTGCCAGCAGCCCCAGTTTGGACAGCAGACTAGCGGGAGCGTGGAATGAGCAGTTCTTC
TRBD1 TRBJ2-2 TRBV7-6 . 16 CASRGTGVSNTGELFF TGTGCCAGCCGCGGGACAGGCGTCTCGAACACCGGGGAGCTGTTTTTT
TRBD1 TRBJ2-7 TRBV11-1 . 15 CASSFGGQGNYEQYF TGTGCCAGCAGCTTCGGAGGACAGGGGAATTACGAGCAGTACTTC
. TRBJ1-2 TRBV28 few 16 CASRGSWWDTRGGYTF TGTGCCAGCCGTGGGAGTTGGTGGGATACGAGAGGTGGCTACACCTTC
TRBD1 TRBJ1-2 TRBV19 once 14 CASSIGQAHYGYTF TGTGCCAGTAGTATCGGACAGGCGCACTATGGCTACACCTTC
. TRBJ2-5 TRBV5-6 . 15 CASTPRGRLQETQYF TGTGCCAGCACCCCTCGGGGCAGACTCCAAGAGACCCAGTACTTC
. TRBJ2-1 TRBV5-4 . 13 CASSYTGRDEQFF TGTGCCAGCAGCTATACAGGGAGGGATGAGCAGTTCTTC
TRBD2 TRBJ2-1 TRBV7-2 few 17 CASSLSGSGIINNEQFF TGTGCCAGCAGCTTAAGTGGTAGCGGGATAATCAACAATGAGCAGTTCTTC
. TRBJ1-2 TRBV11-2 few 11 CASSYRVGYTF TGTGCCAGCAGCTACAGGGTAGGCTACACCTTC
. TRBJ2-3 TRBV20-1 . 15 CSARDQRTSTDTQYF TGCAGTGCTAGAGATCAGAGGACCAGCACAGATACGCAGTATTTT
. TRBJ1-1 TRBV19 . 12 CASRERYTEAFF TGTGCCAGTAGGGAACGGTACACTGAAGCTTTCTTT
TRBD1 TRBJ2-6 TRBV4-3 many 19 CASSQDSGQGLRGANVLTF TGCGCCAGCAGCCAAGATAGTGGACAGGGATTACGTGGGGCCAACGTCCTGACTTTC
TRBD1 TRBJ1-1 TRBV6-2/TRBV6-3 . 16 CASGRGQGLIDTEAFF TGTGCCAGCGGTCGGGGACAGGGGTTAATTGACACTGAAGCTTTCTTT
. TRBJ2-2 TRBV4-1 once 18 CASSQEIGGSGWTGELFF TGCGCCAGCAGCCAAGAAATAGGCGGTAGCGGATGGACCGGGGAGCTGTTTTTT
. TRBJ2-7 TRBV6-2/TRBV6-3 . 16 CASSSPSGLGSYEQYF TGTGCCAGCAGTTCCCCTTCGGGGCTTGGCTCCTACGAGCAGTACTTC
. TRBJ2-7 TRBV7-6 . 14 CASRDAQKGYEQYF TGTGCCAGCAGGGACGCCCAGAAGGGCTACGAGCAGTACTTC
. TRBJ2-4 TRBV12-3/TRBV12-4 . 17 CASSLGGGVFAKNIQYF TGTGCCAGCAGTTTAGGGGGCGGGGTTTTCGCCAAAAACATTCAGTACTTC
TRBD1 TRBJ2-2 TRBV6-6 few 14 CASKYRGNAGELFF TGTGCCAGCAAGTACAGGGGGAATGCCGGGGAGCTGTTTTTT
. TRBJ2-5 TRBV6-2/TRBV6-3 . 16 CASSYFGPPWEKTQYF TGTGCCAGCAGTTACTTTGGACCCCCGTGGGAAAAGACCCAGTACTTC
TRBD1 TRBJ1-2 TRBV12-3/TRBV12-4 . 12 CASSPTGAGYTF TGTGCCAGCAGCCCTACAGGGGCGGGCTACACCTTC
. TRBJ2-7 TRBV6-2/TRBV6-3 . 14 CASSYWGVSYEQYF TGTGCCAGCAGTTATTGGGGGGTATCCTACGAGCAGTACTTC
TRBD1 TRBJ1-2 TRBV12-3/TRBV12-4 . 14 CASSLSVRGRGYTF TGTGCCAGCAGCCTAAGCGTCAGGGGGAGAGGCTACACCTTC
TRBD2 TRBJ2-1 TRBV6-1 few 15 CASSRRGSDYNEQFF TGTGCCAGCAGCCGTCGCGGGAGCGACTACAATGAGCAGTTCTTC
TRBD2 TRBJ2-7 TRBV3-1 . 16 CASSPQIAGLSYEQYF TGTGCCAGCAGCCCCCAGATAGCGGGATTGAGCTACGAGCAGTACTTC